The next 23 T cell receptor beta chains were all read from a single sample in a study of cytomegalovirus exposure and HLA in healthy donors. The primer mix had 60 Vbeta and 13 Jbeta primers. Only in-frame clones appear in the TCRdb table, and some are missing; sequencing was by immunoSEQ multiplex PCR. The repertoire consists of approximately 130,000 clones, with more than 70% occurring once and the leading ten covering about 9.1%. Specimen: PBMCs. These receptors were taken from a woman aged 50 to 60 in good health and CMV-seropositive.

The chain has TRBV6-6 and TRBJ2-7, with D maybe TRBD2 (5 bases). Between the trimmed V and J ends, which lost 2 bases and 5 bases, there was a span of 13 bases. Germline V CDR1 and CDR2: MNHNY, SVGAGI (reference sequence). The CDR3 extends over 14 amino acids. CDR3 sequence reads: CASSYGRGLNEQYF. DNA for the CDR3: TGTGCCAGCAGTTACGGCCGCGGGTTGAACGAGCAGTACTTC.

The chain links TRBV9 to TRBJ2-3; TRBD2 is a possible D gene (5 bases). The V gene lost 0 bases and the J gene lost 2 bases, with 7 bases spanning the gap. Germline-derived CDR1 and CDR2 are SGDLS and YYNGEE. The CDR3 sequence is 14 residues long. The CDR3 region has the DNA TGTGCCAGCAGCGTAGTCGACTACACAGATACGCAGTATTTT. It encodes CASSVVDYTDTQYF.

The chain has TRBV30 and TRBJ2-1, with 12 positions matching TRBD1. Germline CDR1 is GTSNPN and CDR2 is SVGIG (reference sequence). The CDR3 extends over 14 amino acids. Germline trimming cut 7 bases from V and 9 bases from J; bases unmatched to any gene: 10. The CDR3 nucleotides are TGTGCCTCGGGACAGGGGGCCTTTCTTGGTGAGCAGTTCTTC. The encoded protein is CASGQGAFLGEQFF.

The chain joins TRBV7-6 to TRBJ2-5; the match to TRBD1 covers 8 bases. Losses at the gene ends were 5 bases for V and 3 bases for J; bases not matched to a gene: 5. CDR1 and CDR2 (germline): SGHVS, FNYEAQ. This CDR3 contains 14 residues. The CDR3 sequence is CASSLHRGEETQYF. CDR3 sequence (DNA): TGTGCCAGCAGCCTTCACAGGGGGGAAGAGACCCAGTACTTC.

This chain uses TRBV5-1 with TRBJ2-7, with TRBD2 matching over 11 bases. There are 15 residues in the CDR3. The V gene end was trimmed by 0 bases and the J gene end by 4 bases; junction bases not matched to a gene: 3. Germline loops: CDR1 SGHRS, CDR2 YFSETQ. Written as DNA, the CDR3 is TGCGCCAGCAGCTTGGTCACTAGCGGGAGTTACGAGCAGTACTTC. As protein: CASSLVTSGSYEQYF.

The chain uses TRBV7-8 and TRBJ2-7; D is unclear. Looked up from germline, CDR1 is SGHVS and CDR2 is FQNEAQ. The CDR3 runs 14 residues. V lost 1 base, J lost 0 bases, and 7 bases lay in between. CDR3 residues: CASSLGYSSYEQYF. The CDR3 DNA sequence: TGTGCCAGCAGCTTAGGATACAGCTCCTACGAGCAGTACTTC.

The chain recombines TRBV5-1 with TRBJ2-3; 9 nucleotides match TRBD2. The CDR3 contains 15 residues. Germline lookup yields CDR1 SGHRS and CDR2 YFSETQ. The ends lost 0 bases at V and 5 bases at J; junction bases unmatched: 4. This chain's CDR3 is CASSLGAGGGDTQYF. The CDR3 nucleotides read TGCGCCAGCAGCTTGGGCGCGGGAGGGGGAGATACGCAGTATTTT.

V and J are TRBV15 and TRBJ1-4, with D hard to call. The length of the CDR3 is 13 residues. V was shortened by 0 bases and J by 8 bases, with 7 bases between the two germline ends. Germline V lookup: CDR1 LNHNV, CDR2 YYDKDF (reference sequence). CDR3 in DNA: TGTGCCACCAGCAGAGATAAGCGCGAAAAACTGTTTTTT. This codes for CATSRDKREKLFF.

This clone was detected a few times. The chain is built from TRBV4-1 and TRBJ2-3; 9 nucleotides line up with TRBD1. After removal of 1 base from V and 0 bases from J, the junction contained 5 bases not matched to a gene. The CDR3 has 17 residues. The germline V gene has CDR1 MGHRA and CDR2 YSYEKL. The CDR3 is CASSQVGTGLSTDTQYF. CDR3 DNA sequence: TGCGCCAGCAGCCAAGTTGGGACAGGGCTTAGCACAGATACGCAGTATTTT.

CDR3: CASSPTGRGALFGYTF. The CDR3 coding sequence is TGTGCCAGCAGTCCAACCGGGCGGGGGGCCCTCTTTGGCTACACCTTC. The chain carries TRBV27 and TRBJ1-2; perhaps TRBD1 as D (6 bases). The CDR3 contains 16 residues. The V gene lost 5 bases and the J gene lost 7 bases, with 23 bases spanning the gap. Looked up from germline, CDR1 is MNHEY and CDR2 is SMNVEV (reference sequence).

The chain employs TRBV7-2 and TRBJ2-7; 13 bases map to TRBD2. The CDR3 extends over 19 amino acids. V shed 3 bases, J shed 0 bases, and the junction held 11 bases outside the gene matches. The germline V gene encodes CDR1 SGHTA and CDR2 FQGNSA. The CDR3 DNA follows: TGTGCCAGCAGCTTCCGACTAGCGGGGGGCGGATATGTCTCCTACGAGCAGTACTTC. This codes for CASSFRLAGGGYVSYEQYF.

This chain connects TRBV30 to TRBJ2-5, with TRBD1 as a possible D gene (6 bases). The CDR3 sequence is 14 residues long. Trimming took 4 bases from V and 4 from J, leaving 16 bases between them. Germline CDR1 GTSNPN, CDR2 SVGIG (reference sequence). This chain's CDR3 is CAWTGHSLGETQYF. CDR3 sequence (DNA): TGTGCCTGGACGGGACATTCCCTAGGAGAGACCCAGTACTTC.

The chain employs TRBV14 and TRBJ2-4; 7 positions match TRBD1. This CDR3 has 15 amino acids. Germline-derived CDR1 and CDR2 are SGHDN and FVKESK. V shed 5 bases, J shed 2 bases, and the junction held 6 bases outside the gene matches. This CDR3 reads CASSLTGVTKNIQYF. Here the CDR3 DNA reads TGTGCCAGCAGCTTAACAGGGGTCACCAAAAACATTCAGTACTTC.

This chain links TRBV19 with TRBJ1-1; D is ambiguous. Germline values: CDR1 LNHDA, CDR2 SQIVND (reference sequence). The length of the CDR3 is 13 residues. Trimming took off 2 bases at V and 10 bases at J, with 14 bases between the two ends. The CDR3 DNA sequence: TGTGCCAGTAGTATAAATAAGATGGAGGGAGCTTTCTTT. Translating gives CASSINKMEGAFF.

V and J are TRBV19 and TRBJ1-1; no clear D gene. Germline CDR1 and CDR2: LNHDA and SQIVND (reference sequence). The CDR3 is 13 amino acids. The germline V and J ends were trimmed by 9 bases and 4 bases, with 15 bases remaining between them. The CDR3 reads CASTARVATEAFF. The CDR3 DNA follows: TGTGCCAGCACCGCCCGCGTAGCCACTGAAGCTTTCTTT.

The chain combines TRBV7-2 with TRBJ2-5; 9 bases fit TRBD2. This CDR3 is 14 amino acids long. Germline V lookup: CDR1 SGHTA, CDR2 FQGNSA. After removal of 4 bases from V and 5 bases from J, the junction contained 5 bases not matched to a gene. CDR3 DNA: TGTGCCAGCAGCTCCGGTAGCGGGAGTGAGACCCAGTACTTC. Amino acid sequence: CASSSGSGSETQYF. Full variable domain (remainder filled in from reference TRBV7-2 and TRBJ2-5): GAGVSQSPSNKVTEKGKDVELRCDPISGHTALYWYRQSLGQGLEFLIYFQGNSAPDKSGLPSDRFSAERTGGSVSTLTIQRTQQEDSAVYLCASSSGSGSETQYFGPGTRLLVL.

This clone came up once. V gene TRBV29-1 combines with J gene TRBJ2-3; 8 bases map to TRBD2. This CDR3 contains 13 residues. CDR1 and CDR2 (germline): SQVTM, ANQGSEA. The junction had 7 bases not matched to a gene; V was cut back by 7 bases and J by 4 bases. The CDR3 protein is CSARTSFSDTQYF. The DNA for the CDR3 is TGCAGCGCCCGGACTAGCTTTTCAGATACGCAGTATTTT.

Note on this clone: One junction end disagrees with the germline gene, perhaps due to a read error. The chain couples TRBV19 to TRBJ2-7, with D unclear. This CDR3 is built from 14 residues. CDR1 and CDR2 (germline): LNHDA, SQIVND (reference sequence). The CDR3 nucleotides are TGTGCCAGTAGCCCCATCAGTACCTCCCACGAGCAGTACTTC. It codes for CASSPISTSHEQYF. The whole variable domain, remainder taken from reference TRBV19 and TRBJ2-7, is DGGITQSPKYLFRKEGQNVTLSCEQNLNHDAMYWYRQDPGQGLRLIYYSQIVNDFQKGDIAEGYSVSREKKESFPLTVTSAQKNPTAFYLCASSPISTSHEQYFGPGTRLTVT.

J is TRBJ2-1 and V is TRBV6-1; no clear D gene. The V end lost 6 bases, the J end lost 6 bases, and 15 bases lay between the germline ends. Germline V gives CDR1 MNHNS, CDR2 SASEGT. The CDR3 contains 14 residues. CDR3: CASRAENIFNEQFF. The CDR3 DNA reads as TGTGCCAGCAGGGCGGAAAACATATTCAATGAGCAGTTCTTC.

DNA for the CDR3: TGTGCCAGCAGCCTAGGGAGGAGCGCGACGGGAAACACCATATATTTT. This encodes CASSLGRSATGNTIYF. The chain employs TRBV9 and TRBJ1-3; no clear D gene. V gave up 4 bases and J gave up 4 bases, with 18 bases separating them. CDR1 is SGDLS and CDR2 is YYNGEE in the germline V gene. The CDR3 totals 16 residues.

The chain has TRBV4-1 and TRBJ2-7; 11 bases map to TRBD2. This CDR3 spans 15 amino acids. Germline CDR1 MGHRA, CDR2 YSYEKL. J lost 4 bases, V lost 6 bases, and 8 bases had no gene match. CDR3 loop: CASSLAGGPFYEQYF. In DNA form, the CDR3 reads TGCGCCAGCAGTCTAGCGGGGGGCCCTTTTTACGAGCAGTACTTC.

CDR3 coding DNA: TGTGCCAGCAGCCGGACTAGCGGGGCCTACAATGAGCAGTTCTTC. Its protein product is CASSRTSGAYNEQFF. This sequence joins TRBV5-4 and TRBJ2-1, with 12 bases matching TRBD2. The junction had 1 base not matched to a gene; V was cut back by 4 bases and J by 2 bases. Germline CDR1 is SGHNT and CDR2 is YYREEE (reference sequence). This CDR3 comprises 15 residues.

This chain uses TRBV4-2 with TRBJ1-5; the D is unclear. This CDR3 has 16 residues. V shed 1 base and J shed 2 bases, with 12 bases lying between them. Germline-derived CDR1 and CDR2 are LGHNA and YNFKEQ. The CDR3: CASSQVSGWGNQPQHF. CDR3 DNA sequence: TGTGCCAGCAGCCAAGTATCGGGATGGGGCAATCAGCCCCAGCATTTT.